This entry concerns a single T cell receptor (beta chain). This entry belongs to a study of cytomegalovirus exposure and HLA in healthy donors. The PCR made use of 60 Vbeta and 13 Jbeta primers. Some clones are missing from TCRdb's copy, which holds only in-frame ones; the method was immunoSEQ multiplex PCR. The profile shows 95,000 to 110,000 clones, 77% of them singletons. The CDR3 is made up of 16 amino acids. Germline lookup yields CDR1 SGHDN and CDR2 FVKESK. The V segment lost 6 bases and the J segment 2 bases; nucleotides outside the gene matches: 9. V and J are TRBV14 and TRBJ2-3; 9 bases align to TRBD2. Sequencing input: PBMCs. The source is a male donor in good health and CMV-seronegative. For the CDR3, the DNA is TGTGCCAGCAGTCCAATAGCGGGAGTCCACACAGATACGCAGTATTTT. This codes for CASSPIAGVHTDTQYF.